This is a list of T cell receptor beta chains from one sample in a study of cytomegalovirus exposure and HLA in healthy donors. Only in-frame clones appear in the TCRdb table, and some are missing; sequencing was by immunoSEQ multiplex PCR. The sample holds 150,000 to 200,000 clones, roughly four fifths seen once. Sequenced input: PBMCs. Receptor source: a woman younger than 35 in good health and CMV-seropositive. Both conserved end residues are part of each CDR3. The order of the fields is J gene, clone size, V gene, D gene, CDR3 protein, CDR3 DNA. A D gene is named only where the DNA matches it firmly. A clone size is listed for some rows: how often the clone was seen (once, few, many), or a class if it is expanded.

j_call: TRBJ2-5; clone_size: NA; v_call: TRBV4-1; d_call: TRBD1; cdr3_aa: CASSQPLTGEETQYF; cdr3_nt: TGCGCCAGCAGCCAGCCCCTGACAGGGGAGGAGACCCAGTACTTC
j_call: TRBJ1-3; clone_size: NA; v_call: TRBV5-5; d_call: NA; cdr3_aa: CASSLVLSSGNTIYF; cdr3_nt: TGTGCCAGCAGCTTGGTTTTGAGCTCTGGAAACACCATATATTTT
j_call: TRBJ2-4; clone_size: NA; v_call: TRBV5-4; d_call: TRBD1; cdr3_aa: CASSSRDSSNIQYF; cdr3_nt: TGTGCCAGCAGCTCCCGGGACAGTTCAAACATTCAGTACTTC
j_call: TRBJ1-2; clone_size: NA; v_call: TRBV30; d_call: NA; cdr3_aa: CAWSATAGGYGYTF; cdr3_nt: TGTGCCTGGAGCGCCACGGCGGGCGGCTACGGCTACACCTTC
j_call: TRBJ1-2; clone_size: NA; v_call: TRBV13; d_call: TRBD1; cdr3_aa: CASSLEGQGANLKYDYGYTF; cdr3_nt: TGTGCCAGCAGCTTAGAGGGACAGGGGGCGAATTTAAAGTATGACTATGGCTACACCTTC
j_call: TRBJ2-7; clone_size: NA; v_call: TRBV9; d_call: TRBD1; cdr3_aa: CASSGSRDRPWPSYEQYF; cdr3_nt: TGTGCCAGCAGCGGGTCCCGGGACAGGCCTTGGCCATCCTACGAGCAGTACTTC
j_call: TRBJ1-2; clone_size: NA; v_call: TRBV5-1; d_call: TRBD1; cdr3_aa: CASSRQPGQGVYGYTF; cdr3_nt: TGCGCCAGCAGCAGGCAACCGGGACAGGGGGTCTATGGCTACACCTTC
j_call: TRBJ2-5; clone_size: NA; v_call: TRBV5-1; d_call: TRBD2; cdr3_aa: CASSSSGGQEAQYF; cdr3_nt: TGCGCCAGCAGCTCTAGCGGGGGCCAAGAGGCCCAGTACTTC
j_call: TRBJ2-2; clone_size: once; v_call: TRBV7-3; d_call: TRBD1; cdr3_aa: CASSSSGTGITGELFF; cdr3_nt: TGTGCCAGCAGCTCCTCCGGGACAGGGATTACCGGGGAGCTGTTTTTT
j_call: TRBJ1-2; clone_size: NA; v_call: TRBV4-3; d_call: NA; cdr3_aa: CASSQGRGRAAGGYTF; cdr3_nt: TGCGCCAGCAGCCAAGGGAGGGGAAGGGCGGCAGGGGGCTACACCTTC
j_call: TRBJ2-3; clone_size: once; v_call: TRBV10-2; d_call: TRBD2; cdr3_aa: CASSELATSGGTDTQYF; cdr3_nt: TGCGCCAGCAGTGAGCTAGCTACAAGCGGGGGCACAGATACGCAGTATTTT
j_call: TRBJ2-6; clone_size: NA; v_call: TRBV7-9; d_call: TRBD1; cdr3_aa: CASSSNSRGRNGANVLTF; cdr3_nt: TGTGCCAGCAGCTCAAATTCCAGGGGGCGTAATGGGGCCAACGTCCTGACTTTC
j_call: TRBJ2-1; clone_size: few; v_call: TRBV5-8; d_call: TRBD2; cdr3_aa: CASSLGQRGGRDEQFF; cdr3_nt: TGTGCCAGCAGCTTGGGGCAGCGGGGGGGCAGAGATGAGCAGTTCTTC
j_call: TRBJ2-3; clone_size: many; v_call: TRBV2; d_call: TRBD2; cdr3_aa: CASSPGTSSTDTQYF; cdr3_nt: TGTGCCAGCAGTCCCGGGACTAGTTCCACAGATACGCAGTATTTT
j_call: TRBJ2-1; clone_size: few; v_call: TRBV11-2; d_call: NA; cdr3_aa: CASSLDRLALTYNEQFF; cdr3_nt: TGTGCCAGCAGCTTAGATCGTCTGGCCTTAACCTACAATGAGCAGTTCTTC
j_call: TRBJ2-1; clone_size: NA; v_call: TRBV9; d_call: TRBD1; cdr3_aa: CASSAYLRTGDEQFF; cdr3_nt: TGTGCCAGCAGCGCCTACCTTCGGACAGGGGATGAGCAGTTCTTC
j_call: TRBJ1-2; clone_size: once; v_call: TRBV6-6; d_call: NA; cdr3_aa: CASSYDEWGDYGYTF; cdr3_nt: TGTGCCAGCAGTTACGATGAATGGGGGGACTATGGCTACACCTTC
j_call: TRBJ2-2; clone_size: NA; v_call: TRBV7-2; d_call: TRBD2; cdr3_aa: CASSQSLGRGGTGELFF; cdr3_nt: TGTGCCAGCAGCCAATCCTTGGGCCGCGGGGGCACCGGGGAGCTGTTTTTT
j_call: TRBJ1-2; clone_size: NA; v_call: TRBV4-1; d_call: NA; cdr3_aa: CASSQDMAAANHGYTF; cdr3_nt: TGCGCCAGCAGCCAAGATATGGCGGCAGCTAACCATGGCTACACCTTC
j_call: TRBJ2-1; clone_size: few; v_call: TRBV25-1; d_call: NA; cdr3_aa: CASSESGWDNEQFF; cdr3_nt: TGTGCCAGCAGTGAATCAGGTTGGGACAATGAGCAGTTCTTC
j_call: TRBJ2-2; clone_size: few; v_call: TRBV6-5; d_call: NA; cdr3_aa: CASSEHGVTGELFF; cdr3_nt: TGTGCCAGCAGCGAACACGGAGTCACCGGGGAGCTGTTTTTT
j_call: TRBJ2-2; clone_size: NA; v_call: TRBV7-8; d_call: TRBD1; cdr3_aa: CASSSPTGTTGELFF; cdr3_nt: TGTGCCAGCAGTTCCCCGACAGGGACGACGGGGGAGCTGTTTTTT
j_call: TRBJ2-2; clone_size: NA; v_call: TRBV28; d_call: NA; cdr3_aa: CASSTMSRLTGELFF; cdr3_nt: TGTGCCAGCAGTACTATGAGTAGACTCACCGGGGAGCTGTTTTTT
j_call: TRBJ2-7; clone_size: NA; v_call: TRBV4-3; d_call: TRBD1; cdr3_aa: CASSQLYGTGGDEQYF; cdr3_nt: TGCGCCAGCAGCCAACTTTACGGGACAGGGGGAGACGAGCAGTACTTC
j_call: TRBJ1-1; clone_size: NA; v_call: TRBV27; d_call: TRBD1; cdr3_aa: CASTTWTGTNTEAFF; cdr3_nt: TGTGCCAGCACCACATGGACAGGGACGAACACTGAAGCTTTCTTT
j_call: TRBJ1-2; clone_size: NA; v_call: TRBV7-2; d_call: NA; cdr3_aa: CASSLEPGNNYGYTF; cdr3_nt: TGTGCCAGCAGCTTAGAACCCGGGAACAACTATGGCTACACCTTC
j_call: TRBJ2-2; clone_size: NA; v_call: TRBV7-6; d_call: NA; cdr3_aa: CASSLAVGSSTGELFF; cdr3_nt: TGTGCCAGCAGCTTAGCGGTGGGCTCGAGCACCGGGGAGCTGTTTTTT
j_call: TRBJ1-6; clone_size: NA; v_call: TRBV19; d_call: NA; cdr3_aa: CASTPRGVDSPLHF; cdr3_nt: TGTGCCAGTACCCCTCGGGGTGTGGATTCACCCCTCCACTTT
j_call: TRBJ2-3; clone_size: few; v_call: TRBV7-8; d_call: TRBD2; cdr3_aa: CASSPLTILAGLTKDGKDTQYF; cdr3_nt: TGTGCCAGCAGCCCCCTGACCATACTAGCGGGGTTAACCAAAGATGGGAAAGATACGCAGTATTTT
j_call: TRBJ1-2; clone_size: once; v_call: TRBV28; d_call: TRBD1; cdr3_aa: CASSLPGTGQNYGYTF; cdr3_nt: TGTGCCAGCAGTCTTCCCGGGACAGGGCAAAACTATGGCTACACCTTC
j_call: TRBJ2-5; clone_size: few; v_call: TRBV5-5; d_call: NA; cdr3_aa: CASSLEGLYQETQYF; cdr3_nt: TGTGCCAGCAGCTTGGAGGGACTGTACCAAGAGACCCAGTACTTC
j_call: TRBJ1-5; clone_size: NA; v_call: TRBV29-1; d_call: NA; cdr3_aa: CSTRDLEPQHF; cdr3_nt: TGCAGCACACGGGATCTGGAGCCCCAGCATTTT
j_call: TRBJ1-3; clone_size: NA; v_call: TRBV9; d_call: NA; cdr3_aa: CASSAAGGGNTIYF; cdr3_nt: TGTGCCAGCAGCGCAGCGGGGGGGGGAAACACCATATATTTT
j_call: TRBJ2-3; clone_size: few; v_call: TRBV6-6; d_call: TRBD1; cdr3_aa: CASSGTDPPDTQYF; cdr3_nt: TGTGCCAGCAGTGGGACAGACCCCCCAGATACGCAGTATTTT
j_call: TRBJ2-5; clone_size: NA; v_call: TRBV10-1; d_call: NA; cdr3_aa: CASSINIFPYQETQYF; cdr3_nt: TGCGCCAGCAGCATTAACATTTTTCCTTACCAAGAGACCCAGTACTTC
j_call: TRBJ2-7; clone_size: NA; v_call: TRBV5-6; d_call: NA; cdr3_aa: CASSLWGLGEQYF; cdr3_nt: TGTGCCAGCAGCCTGTGGGGGCTGGGCGAGCAGTACTTC
j_call: TRBJ2-5; clone_size: few; v_call: TRBV5-1; d_call: NA; cdr3_aa: CASSRGGGTQETQYF; cdr3_nt: TGCGCCAGCAGCCGCGGCGGCGGCACCCAAGAGACCCAGTACTTC
j_call: TRBJ1-5; clone_size: NA; v_call: TRBV4-2; d_call: NA; cdr3_aa: CASSQRGVAGRTEHQPQHF; cdr3_nt: TGTGCCAGCAGCCAAAGGGGCGTCGCGGGTCGGACAGAACATCAGCCCCAGCATTTT
j_call: TRBJ2-1; clone_size: NA; v_call: TRBV19; d_call: NA; cdr3_aa: CASSTTNEQFF; cdr3_nt: TGTGCCAGTAGTACGACAAATGAGCAGTTCTTC
j_call: TRBJ1-3; clone_size: NA; v_call: TRBV5-1; d_call: NA; cdr3_aa: CASSLGVTGSGNTIYF; cdr3_nt: TGCGCCAGCAGCTTGGGGGTTACAGGCTCTGGAAACACCATATATTTT
j_call: TRBJ2-7; clone_size: NA; v_call: TRBV7-9; d_call: TRBD1; cdr3_aa: CASSQHRGNLYEQYF; cdr3_nt: TGTGCCAGCAGCCAACACAGGGGGAATCTGTACGAGCAGTACTTC
j_call: TRBJ2-1; clone_size: NA; v_call: TRBV5-6; d_call: TRBD2; cdr3_aa: CASSGTSGGYNEQFF; cdr3_nt: TGTGCCAGCAGCGGAACTAGCGGGGGGTACAATGAGCAGTTCTTC
j_call: TRBJ2-7; clone_size: NA; v_call: TRBV7-2; d_call: NA; cdr3_aa: CASSFTLGGHYEQYF; cdr3_nt: TGTGCCAGCAGCTTTACATTGGGGGGGCACTACGAGCAGTACTTC
j_call: TRBJ2-7; clone_size: NA; v_call: TRBV27; d_call: NA; cdr3_aa: CASRTTLGGREQYF; cdr3_nt: TGTGCCAGCAGAACCACCCTAGGGGGTCGAGAGCAGTACTTC
j_call: TRBJ2-7; clone_size: NA; v_call: TRBV19; d_call: NA; cdr3_aa: CASSIAGYEQYF; cdr3_nt: TGTGCCAGTAGTATAGCCGGTTACGAGCAGTACTTC
j_call: TRBJ1-5; clone_size: NA; v_call: TRBV28; d_call: NA; cdr3_aa: CASSLSRNQPQHF; cdr3_nt: TGTGCCAGCAGTTTATCGAGGAATCAGCCCCAGCATTTT
j_call: TRBJ2-7; clone_size: NA; v_call: TRBV10-1; d_call: NA; cdr3_aa: CASNTDRTNDTYEQYF; cdr3_nt: TGCGCCAGTAATACCGACAGAACCAATGACACCTACGAGCAGTACTTC
j_call: TRBJ1-3; clone_size: NA; v_call: TRBV19; d_call: TRBD1; cdr3_aa: CANWDRSGNTIYF; cdr3_nt: TGTGCCAACTGGGACAGGTCTGGAAACACCATATATTTT
j_call: TRBJ1-1; clone_size: NA; v_call: TRBV19; d_call: NA; cdr3_aa: CASSSNTEAFF; cdr3_nt: TGTGCCAGTAGCAGTAACACTGAAGCTTTCTTT
j_call: TRBJ2-3; clone_size: few; v_call: TRBV4-2; d_call: TRBD2; cdr3_aa: CASSQELAGAWNTQYF; cdr3_nt: TGTGCCAGCAGCCAAGAACTAGCGGGGGCTTGGAATACGCAGTATTTT